These T cell receptor beta chains were read from a single sample in a study of blood T cell repertoires in COVID-19. The protocol was immunoSEQ multiplex PCR, while the TCRdb copy is restricted to in-frame clones and leaves out a portion. The sample contains under 450,000 clones, more than 65% of which appear only once. Sequenced input: peripheral blood. The receptors were sampled from a human donor with acute or convalescent COVID-19. The donor label of this sample is uncertain. Both conserved end residues are part of each CDR3. The D gene is left open where the match is weak. Only part of the rows carry a size: once, few, many, or a class if the clone is expanded.

j_gene: TRBJ1-1
abundance: NA
v_gene: TRBV19
d_gene: NA
CDR3nt: TGTGCCAGTACCCTGAGAGGGGGTTTGGGAACTGAAGCTTTCTTT
CDR3aa: CASTLRGGLGTEAFF

j_gene: TRBJ1-2
abundance: NA
v_gene: TRBV19
d_gene: NA
CDR3nt: TGTGCCAGTACCACCGGGGGGGTGGGGTATGGCTACACCTTC
CDR3aa: CASTTGGVGYGYTF

j_gene: TRBJ2-2
abundance: NA
v_gene: TRBV6-5
d_gene: NA
CDR3nt: TGTGCCAGCAATCCCAGGGCCCCCGGGGAGCTGTTTTTT
CDR3aa: CASNPRAPGELFF

j_gene: TRBJ1-3
abundance: NA
v_gene: TRBV19
d_gene: NA
CDR3nt: TGTGCCAGTAGTCGCGGTCGGGGAAACACCATATATTTT
CDR3aa: CASSRGRGNTIYF

j_gene: TRBJ2-1
abundance: NA
v_gene: TRBV5-1
d_gene: TRBD1
CDR3nt: TGCGCCAGCAGCTTGGTGACAGGGAGCCACAATGAGCAGTTCTTC
CDR3aa: CASSLVTGSHNEQFF

j_gene: TRBJ2-7
abundance: NA
v_gene: TRBV2
d_gene: TRBD1
CDR3nt: TGTGCCAGCAGTGTGGACAGGGCGTTTGGGCAGTACTTC
CDR3aa: CASSVDRAFGQYF

j_gene: TRBJ2-3
abundance: NA
v_gene: TRBV18
d_gene: NA
CDR3nt: TGTGCCAGCTCGCCTAGACTAGGCCCAGATACGCAGTATTTT
CDR3aa: CASSPRLGPDTQYF

j_gene: TRBJ2-7
abundance: NA
v_gene: TRBV6-4
d_gene: NA
CDR3nt: TGTGCCAGCAGAAGCCAACGCTACGAGCAGTACTTC
CDR3aa: CASRSQRYEQYF

j_gene: TRBJ1-1
abundance: NA
v_gene: TRBV3-1/TRBV3-2
d_gene: TRBD1
CDR3nt: TGTGCCAGCAGCCAAACAGGGGGCAACGTCTTCTTT
CDR3aa: CASSQTGGNVFF

j_gene: TRBJ2-7
abundance: NA
v_gene: TRBV6-2/TRBV6-3
d_gene: TRBD2
CDR3nt: TGTGCCAGCAGTGGCAGCGGGGGGCCCACCTACGAGCAGTACTTC
CDR3aa: CASSGSGGPTYEQYF

j_gene: TRBJ2-2
abundance: NA
v_gene: TRBV5-1
d_gene: TRBD2
CDR3nt: TGCGCCACCCGGGGGGGTGCGAACACCGGGGAGCTGTTTTTT
CDR3aa: CATRGGANTGELFF

j_gene: TRBJ2-5
abundance: NA
v_gene: TRBV11-3
d_gene: NA
CDR3nt: TGTGCCAGCAGCAACCGGGACCAAGAGACCCAGTACTTC
CDR3aa: CASSNRDQETQYF

j_gene: TRBJ2-5
abundance: NA
v_gene: TRBV6-5
d_gene: NA
CDR3nt: TGTGCCAGCAGCCACGGGTTTAAAGAGACCCAGTACTTC
CDR3aa: CASSHGFKETQYF

j_gene: TRBJ1-6
abundance: once
v_gene: TRBV7-9
d_gene: NA
CDR3nt: TGTGCCAGCAGCTCGCAGTCCGTTTCGTCTTCACCCCTCCACTTT
CDR3aa: CASSSQSVSSSPLHF

j_gene: TRBJ1-5
abundance: NA
v_gene: TRBV30
d_gene: NA
CDR3nt: TGTGCCTGGGGGGGGCGCGGCAATCAGCCCCAGCATTTT
CDR3aa: CAWGGRGNQPQHF

j_gene: TRBJ1-1
abundance: NA
v_gene: TRBV19
d_gene: NA
CDR3nt: TGTGCCAGTGGGGCCGGTGAAGCTTTCTTT
CDR3aa: CASGAGEAFF

j_gene: TRBJ2-3
abundance: NA
v_gene: TRBV5-8
d_gene: TRBD2
CDR3nt: TGTGCCAGCACCCAAGCGGGGATGAAATACACAGATACGCAGTATTTT
CDR3aa: CASTQAGMKYTDTQYF

j_gene: TRBJ1-3
abundance: NA
v_gene: TRBV18
d_gene: NA
CDR3nt: TGTGCCAGCTCACCCGACAGGCACTCTGGAAACACCATATATTTT
CDR3aa: CASSPDRHSGNTIYF

j_gene: TRBJ2-7
abundance: NA
v_gene: TRBV19
d_gene: TRBD1
CDR3nt: TGTGCCAGTAGTAATCGACAGGGTACCGAGCAGTACTTC
CDR3aa: CASSNRQGTEQYF

j_gene: TRBJ1-2
abundance: NA
v_gene: TRBV28
d_gene: NA
CDR3nt: TGTGCCAGCAGGTTCAATGCCGGGACTGGGTATGGCTACACCTTC
CDR3aa: CASRFNAGTGYGYTF

j_gene: TRBJ1-1
abundance: NA
v_gene: TRBV2
d_gene: TRBD1
CDR3nt: TGTGCCAGCAGTGGGGACAGGGGGCGATTGGCCACTGAAGCTTTCTTT
CDR3aa: CASSGDRGRLATEAFF

j_gene: TRBJ2-3
abundance: NA
v_gene: TRBV30
d_gene: NA
CDR3nt: TGTGCCTGGAGTGTAAGGGGAATTCGGACAGATACGCAGTATTTT
CDR3aa: CAWSVRGIRTDTQYF

j_gene: TRBJ2-7
abundance: NA
v_gene: TRBV30
d_gene: TRBD1
CDR3nt: TGTGCCTGGAGGGGCCGGGACAGGGCTTACGAGCAGTACTTC
CDR3aa: CAWRGRDRAYEQYF

j_gene: TRBJ1-1
abundance: NA
v_gene: TRBV28
d_gene: NA
CDR3nt: TGTGCCAGCAGTACCAGACAGCTGACGACTTTCTTT
CDR3aa: CASSTRQLTTFF

j_gene: TRBJ1-3
abundance: once
v_gene: TRBV30
d_gene: NA
CDR3nt: TGTGCCCGCGGTAACTCTGGAAACACCATATATTTT
CDR3aa: CARGNSGNTIYF

j_gene: TRBJ2-2
abundance: few
v_gene: TRBV6-5
d_gene: NA
CDR3nt: TGTGCCAGCAGTTACTCGTACAGGGCCGACACCGGGGAGCTGTTTTTT
CDR3aa: CASSYSYRADTGELFF

j_gene: TRBJ2-3
abundance: NA
v_gene: TRBV12-3/TRBV12-4
d_gene: TRBD1
CDR3nt: TGTGCCAGCAGGCCGCCGGGGACAGGTACGCAGTATTTT
CDR3aa: CASRPPGTGTQYF

j_gene: TRBJ2-7
abundance: NA
v_gene: TRBV20-1
d_gene: NA
CDR3nt: TGCAGTGCTAGTGTCACAGGGAGAGGCTACGAGCAGTACTTC
CDR3aa: CSASVTGRGYEQYF

j_gene: TRBJ2-3
abundance: NA
v_gene: TRBV14
d_gene: NA
CDR3nt: TGTGCCAGCAGCCAAGTCGGGGGGCCGGCTGGAGATACGCAGTATTTT
CDR3aa: CASSQVGGPAGDTQYF